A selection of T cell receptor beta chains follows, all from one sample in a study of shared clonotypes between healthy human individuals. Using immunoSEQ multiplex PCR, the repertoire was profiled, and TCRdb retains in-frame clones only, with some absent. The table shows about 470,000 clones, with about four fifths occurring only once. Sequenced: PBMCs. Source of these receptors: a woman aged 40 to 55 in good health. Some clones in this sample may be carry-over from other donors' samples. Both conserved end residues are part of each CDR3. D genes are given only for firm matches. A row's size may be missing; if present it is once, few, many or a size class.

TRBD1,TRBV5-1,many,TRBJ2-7,TGCGCCAGCAGCGTGGACAGGGGGAGCTCCTACGAGCAGTACTTC,CASSVDRGSSYEQYF
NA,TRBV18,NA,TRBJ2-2,TGTGCCAGCTCACTAGGACAGTGGAACACCGGGGAGCTGTTTTTT,CASSLGQWNTGELFF
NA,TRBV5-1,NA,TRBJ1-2,TGCGCCAGCAGCTTTGACGGTAACTATGGCTACACCTTC,CASSFDGNYGYTF
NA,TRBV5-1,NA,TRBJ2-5,TGCGCCAGCAGCTTGGCCCCCCAGGGACAAGAGACCCAGTACTTC,CASSLAPQGQETQYF
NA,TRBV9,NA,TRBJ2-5,TGTGCCAGCAGCGTGGGGAGTATACAAGAGACCCAGTACTTC,CASSVGSIQETQYF
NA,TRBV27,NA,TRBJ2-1,TGTGCCAGCAGTAGGACCTCCTACAATGAGCAGTTCTTC,CASSRTSYNEQFF
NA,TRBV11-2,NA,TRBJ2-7,TGTGCCAGCAGCTTAGATTGGCAGTCCTACGAGCAGTACTTC,CASSLDWQSYEQYF
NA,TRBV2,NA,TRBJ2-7,TGTGCCAGCTCCGTGGGAAGGGCTACCTACGAGCAGTACTTC,CASSVGRATYEQYF
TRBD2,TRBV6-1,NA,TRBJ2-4,TGTGCCAGCAGTGAGTGGGCTAGCGGGAGCGTAGCCAAAAACATTCAGTACTTC,CASSEWASGSVAKNIQYF
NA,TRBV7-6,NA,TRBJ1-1,TGTGCCAGCAGCTTATTTTTGGAGGGGGGCGGCGGCACTGAAGCTTTCTTT,CASSLFLEGGGGTEAFF
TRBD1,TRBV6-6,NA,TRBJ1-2,TGTGCCAGCAGACAGGGGGACAACTATGGCTACACCTTC,CASRQGDNYGYTF
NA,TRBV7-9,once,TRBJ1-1,TGTGCCAGCAGCTTAAGTTATCTAACCTCGAACACTGAAGCTTTCTTT,CASSLSYLTSNTEAFF
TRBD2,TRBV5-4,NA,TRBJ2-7,TGTGCCAGCAGCTTGGGGGCTAGCGGGGCCCCTTACGAGCAGTACTTC,CASSLGASGAPYEQYF
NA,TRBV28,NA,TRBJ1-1,TGTGCCACCTCATCCAGGGTTTCGGATGAAGCTTTCTTT,CATSSRVSDEAFF
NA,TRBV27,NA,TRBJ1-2,TGTGCCAGCAGTAAGACCCCTCCGGACGGGTCTTGGTATGGCTACACCTTC,CASSKTPPDGSWYGYTF
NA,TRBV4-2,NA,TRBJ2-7,TGTGCCAGCAGCCAAGATTGGGGCAGGGGCGAGCAGTACTTC,CASSQDWGRGEQYF
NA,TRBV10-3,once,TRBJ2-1,TGTGCCATCAGTGAGCGGGGAAATGAGCAGTTCTTC,CAISERGNEQFF
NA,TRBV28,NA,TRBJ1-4,TGTGCCAGCAAGGGGGGGGCAGGAACTAATGAAAAACTGTTTTTT,CASKGGAGTNEKLFF
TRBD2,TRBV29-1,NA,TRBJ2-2,TGCAGCGTCCTAGCGGGGGTAAACACCGGGGAGCTGTTTTTT,CSVLAGVNTGELFF
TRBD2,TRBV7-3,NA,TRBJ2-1,TGTGCCAGCAGCTCCCGACTAGCGGGCCCCTACAATGAGCAGTTCTTC,CASSSRLAGPYNEQFF
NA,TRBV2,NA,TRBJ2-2,TGTGCCAGCAGTGAGGGGATCACCGGGGAGCTGTTTTTT,CASSEGITGELFF
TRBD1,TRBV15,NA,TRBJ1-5,TGTGCCACCAGCATCGGACAGGGTTGGAATCAGCCCCAGCATTTT,CATSIGQGWNQPQHF
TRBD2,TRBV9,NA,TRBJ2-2,TGTGCCAGCAGCGACGGGACTAGCTTGTACACCGGGGAGCTGTTTTTT,CASSDGTSLYTGELFF
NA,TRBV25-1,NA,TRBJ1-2,TGTGCCAGCAGTGCCCGGGGTGCGCAGGGGTATGTCAACGGCTACACCTTC,CASSARGAQGYVNGYTF
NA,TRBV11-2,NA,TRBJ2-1,TGTGCCAGCAGCCCCTCGTTCGGAAGCTCCTACAATGAGCAGTTCTTC,CASSPSFGSSYNEQFF
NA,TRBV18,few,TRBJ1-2,TGTGCCAGCTCTATCGGGACGCAGTATGGCTACACCTTC,CASSIGTQYGYTF
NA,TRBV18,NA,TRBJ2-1,TGTGCCAGCTCACCACGGGTGAGTCCGTACAATGAGCAGTTCTTC,CASSPRVSPYNEQFF
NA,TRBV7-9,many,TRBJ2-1,TGTGCCAGCAGCTTTTATCCTAGCCCTGTTTACAATGAGCAGTTCTTC,CASSFYPSPVYNEQFF
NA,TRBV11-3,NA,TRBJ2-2,TGTGCCAGCAGCTTGGCCGGGACCCAACGGGCCGGGGAGCTGTTTTTT,CASSLAGTQRAGELFF
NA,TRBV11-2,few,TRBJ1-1,TGTGCCAGCAGCCTACAGCCGCTCACTGAAGCTTTCTTT,CASSLQPLTEAFF
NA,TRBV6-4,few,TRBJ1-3,TGTGCCAGCATCCCCTCGGACCGGGACAAGGGTTTTGGTGGAAACACCATATATTTT,CASIPSDRDKGFGGNTIYF
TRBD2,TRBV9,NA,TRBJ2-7,TGTGCCAGCAGCCGTATAGCGGGAGTCGTCTACGAGCAGTACTTC,CASSRIAGVVYEQYF
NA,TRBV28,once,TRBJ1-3,TGTGCCAGCAGGTTTGGGGCTGGAAACACCATATATTTT,CASRFGAGNTIYF
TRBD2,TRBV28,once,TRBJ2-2,TGTGGCGCTGGCGGGAGATACACCGGGGAGCTGTTTTTT,CGAGGRYTGELFF
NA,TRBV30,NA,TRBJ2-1,TGTGCCTGGTCCGGTACCTCCTACAATGAGCAGTTCTTC,CAWSGTSYNEQFF
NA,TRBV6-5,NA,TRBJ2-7,TGTGCCAGCAGTGCCCTGGGGGCGGGAGTTTACGAGCAGTACTTC,CASSALGAGVYEQYF
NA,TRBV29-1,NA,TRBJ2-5,TGCAGCGTGGAACAGGGGGGGGAGACCCAGTACTTC,CSVEQGGETQYF
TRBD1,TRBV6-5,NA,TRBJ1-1,TGTGCCAGCAGCCCTAGGGACAGGGGGCTCACTGAAGCTTTCTTT,CASSPRDRGLTEAFF
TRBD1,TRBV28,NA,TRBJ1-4,TGTGCCAGCAGTTTCCAAGGGACAGGGGGTAATGAAAAACTGTTTTTT,CASSFQGTGGNEKLFF
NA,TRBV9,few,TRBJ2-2,TGTGCCAGCAAAGGGGAGACCGGGGAGCTGTTTTTT,CASKGETGELFF
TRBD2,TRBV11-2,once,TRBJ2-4,TGTGCCAGCGCTATGGGATTGGGCGGGAGGGGGAACATTCAGTACTTC,CASAMGLGGRGNIQYF
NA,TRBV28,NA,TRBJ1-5,TGTGCCAGCAGTTGGTCTCTGGATAGCAATCAGCCCCAGCATTTT,CASSWSLDSNQPQHF
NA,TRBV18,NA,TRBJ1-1,TGTGCCAGCTCACCTGGTGAGGGGGGAGTGACTGAAGCTTTCTTT,CASSPGEGGVTEAFF
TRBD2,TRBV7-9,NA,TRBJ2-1,TGTGCCAGCAGCGCTAGCGGGACAGCGCTCTTC,CASSASGTALF
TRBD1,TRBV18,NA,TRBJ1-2,TGTGCCAGCTCAGAGGGGGCAGTGGACTATGGCTACACCTTC,CASSEGAVDYGYTF
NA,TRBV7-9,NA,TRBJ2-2,TGTGCCAGCAGCTTAGGTCCATCGACCGGGGAGCTGTTTTTT,CASSLGPSTGELFF
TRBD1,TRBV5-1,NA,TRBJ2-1,TGCGCCAGCAGCTACTCCGGGACAGGGGTGGATGAGCAGTTCTTC,CASSYSGTGVDEQFF
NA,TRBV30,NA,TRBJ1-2,TGTGCCTGGAGTCCTGGTAAGAAGGGCTACACCTTC,CAWSPGKKGYTF
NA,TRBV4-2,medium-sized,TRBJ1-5,TGTGCCAGCAGCCAAGATGAGGGGGGCCATCAGCCCCAGCATTTT,CASSQDEGGHQPQHF
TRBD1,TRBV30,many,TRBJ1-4,TGTGCCTGGAGTGTTCGGGCAGGGGGTTTTGAAAAACTGTTTTTT,CAWSVRAGGFEKLFF